The clone carrying this T cell receptor (beta chain) was recorded only once. The V gene's germline CDR1 is SNHLY and CDR2 FYNNEI. The V gene lost 4 bases and the J gene lost 2 bases, with 15 bases spanning the gap. The CDR3 is 15 residues long. Sequencing used immunoSEQ multiplex PCR; TCRdb keeps in-frame clones, though not all of them. The table records tens of thousands of clones, roughly nine tenths of them present only once. The data are from a study of T cell changes during pregnancy in multiple sclerosis. The V gene is TRBV2, the J gene TRBJ2-7; D might be TRBD1 (6 bases). The sequencing used CD4+ T cells from peripheral blood mononuclear cells, collected after pregnancy. The clonotype originates from a female donor with multiple sclerosis, enrolled in a pregnancy study. The CDR3 protein is CASSGGPVSAYEQYF. CDR3 in DNA: TGTGCCAGCAGTGGGGGGCCTGTTTCAGCCTACGAGCAGTACTTC. Filled out from reference TRBV2 and TRBJ2-7, the complete variable domain reads EPEVTQTPSHQVTQMGQEVILRCVPISNHLYFYWYRQILGQKVEFLVSFYNNEISEKSEIFDDQFSVERPDGSNFTLKIRSTKLEDSAMYFCASSGGPVSAYEQYFGPGTRLTVT.